This is a list of T cell receptor beta chains from one sample in a study of Ad26.COV2.S vaccination and SARS-CoV-2 variants. Data came from immunoSEQ multiplex PCR; TCRdb stores just in-frame clones and leaves some out. The table has some 390,000 clones, around 91% seen once. This material consisted of peripheral blood, taken in a trial of Ad26.COV2.S vaccine versus placebo. These receptors were obtained from a person between 18 and 65 years old who received the Ad26.COV2.S COVID-19 vaccine or a placebo. Both conserved end residues are part of each CDR3. A D gene is named only where the DNA matches it firmly. Only some rows state a clone size, as once, few, many or a class for expanded clones.

TRBV7-9	TRBJ2-5	NA	NA	TGTGCCAGCAGCGCGGCGAGGGAGACCCAGTACTTC	CASSAARETQYF
TRBV5-4	TRBJ2-7	NA	NA	TGTGCCAGCAGCTTAGGATACGAGCAGTACTTC	CASSLGYEQYF
TRBV11-2	TRBJ2-7	NA	NA	TGTGCCAGCAGCTTGATCTCCTACGAGCAGTACTTC	CASSLISYEQYF
TRBV6-6	TRBJ2-7	NA	TRBD1	TGTGCCAGCAGTTCGCCGGGACAGGGGTACGAGCAGTACTTC	CASSSPGQGYEQYF
TRBV30	TRBJ1-5	few	NA	TGTGCCATCTCCCCCGGGACCCGGGGTCAGCCCCAGCATTTT	CAISPGTRGQPQHF
TRBV19	TRBJ1-2	NA	NA	TGTGCCAGTAGTACAGAACAGGGAGGGCTTAACTATGGCTACACCTTC	CASSTEQGGLNYGYTF
TRBV30	TRBJ1-1	once	TRBD1	TGTGCCTGCAGACAGGGGTCCCTCGGAGCTTTCTTT	CACRQGSLGAFF
TRBV11-2	TRBJ2-3	NA	NA	TGTGCCAGCAGCCTCTCTACCGGGACTCCCATTACGACGCAGTATTTT	CASSLSTGTPITTQYF
TRBV4-2	TRBJ2-3	NA	TRBD2	TGTGCCAGCAGCCAAGCCCAACTAGCGGACCTCTTCACAGATACGCAGTATTTT	CASSQAQLADLFTDTQYF
TRBV5-8	TRBJ2-7	NA	TRBD2	TGTGCCAGCAGCCCCGGGGGGGCAGTCTACGAGCAGTACTTC	CASSPGGAVYEQYF
TRBV19	TRBJ2-7	NA	TRBD1	TGTGCCAGTAGTATAGGGGACAGGGTCGGGCAGTACTTC	CASSIGDRVGQYF
TRBV4-2	TRBJ1-1	NA	TRBD1	TGTGCCAGCTACGGGGGACAGGGAGGCACTGAAGCTTTCTTT	CASYGGQGGTEAFF
TRBV19	TRBJ2-7	once	TRBD2	TGTGCCAGTAGTATGGGAGGGAGTTCCTACGAGCAGTACTTC	CASSMGGSSYEQYF
TRBV27	TRBJ2-5	NA	NA	TGTGCCAGCAGTTTCACGACCCGAGAGACCCAGTACTTC	CASSFTTRETQYF
TRBV28	TRBJ1-4	NA	NA	TGTGCCAGCAGTTTTTCTTCTGGGGTTGAAAAACTGTTTTTT	CASSFSSGVEKLFF
TRBV7-9	TRBJ2-1	NA	NA	TGTGCCAGCAGCCCCGGCAGAGGGCGGTACAATGAGCAGTTCTTC	CASSPGRGRYNEQFF
TRBV30	TRBJ1-5	NA	NA	TGTGCCTGGAGGTCCCGACTTGGGGGCAATCAGCCCCAGCATTTT	CAWRSRLGGNQPQHF
TRBV27	TRBJ2-7	NA	NA	TGTGCCAGCAGCTCACAAGGGGCGAGAGCTTTCTACGAGCAGTACTTC	CASSSQGARAFYEQYF
TRBV28	TRBJ1-4	NA	NA	TGTGCCAGCCGCCCTCCTACAGGGTTGAAACTGTTTTTT	CASRPPTGLKLFF
TRBV3-1/TRBV3-2	TRBJ2-7	NA	NA	TGTGCCAGCAGCCAAGCAGGGTCGGACTACGAGCAGTACTTC	CASSQAGSDYEQYF
TRBV5-1	TRBJ2-3	NA	TRBD1	TGCGCCAGCAGCCGGGGACAGGGGGTTACAGATACGCAGTATTTT	CASSRGQGVTDTQYF
TRBV4-3	TRBJ2-1	NA	TRBD2	TGCGCCAGCAGCCAAGAGCGGGAGTCCTACAATGAGCAGTTCTTC	CASSQERESYNEQFF
TRBV19	TRBJ2-3	once	TRBD2	TGTGCCAGTCCTGGGGGTACACTACGGGACTACAGCACAGATACGCAGTATTTT	CASPGGTLRDYSTDTQYF
TRBV28	TRBJ1-6	NA	NA	TGTGCCAGCAGTTTCGGGTCCCTGGGGAATTCACCCCTCCACTTT	CASSFGSLGNSPLHF
TRBV3-1/TRBV3-2	TRBJ2-3	once	NA	TGTGCCAGCAGCCAACTTCGGTATAGCACAGATACGCAGTATTTT	CASSQLRYSTDTQYF
TRBV6-1	TRBJ1-1	NA	NA	TGTGCCAGCAGTGAACACCTGAACACTGAAGCTTTCTTT	CASSEHLNTEAFF
TRBV20-1	TRBJ2-7	NA	NA	TGCAGTGCTAGAGGGGCCTGGGAGCAGTACTTC	CSARGAWEQYF
TRBV5-8	TRBJ2-2	once	NA	TGTGCCACCCCTCTCGGGGGGGACAGGGATAGGAACACCGGGGAGCTGTTTTTT	CATPLGGDRDRNTGELFF
TRBV6-6	TRBJ2-1	NA	NA	TGTGCCAGCAGTCGAATCGGGACTCTCGGTGGCTACAATGAGCAGTTCTTC	CASSRIGTLGGYNEQFF
TRBV4-1	TRBJ1-1	NA	NA	TGCGCCAGCAGCCAATTTCTGATACTGAACACTGAAGCTTTCTTT	CASSQFLILNTEAFF
TRBV11-2	TRBJ2-5	once	TRBD2	TGTGCCAGCAGCCCAGTAGCGGGAGGGACCAAGACCCAGTACTTC	CASSPVAGGTKTQYF
TRBV2	TRBJ1-1	NA	NA	TGTGCCAGCAGTGAAGCGCTGCCGAACACTGAAGCTTTCTTT	CASSEALPNTEAFF
TRBV5-1	TRBJ2-3	NA	TRBD2	TGCGCCAGCAGTAGGGAGGGAGGCCGCACAGATACGCAGTATTTT	CASSREGGRTDTQYF
TRBV5-4	TRBJ2-1	NA	NA	TGTGCCAGCAGCAAGACAGTGAACAATGAGCAGTTCTTC	CASSKTVNNEQFF
TRBV4-3	TRBJ2-5	NA	TRBD2	TGCGCCAGCAGCCAAGACGGCGCGGGAGCAAAGACCCAGTACTTC	CASSQDGAGAKTQYF
TRBV9	TRBJ2-2	few	TRBD2	TGTGCCAGCAGCCTAGAAGCGGGAGCGAACACCGGGGAGCTGTTTTTT	CASSLEAGANTGELFF
TRBV7-9	TRBJ1-5	NA	TRBD1	TGTGCCAGCAGTTTTCAGGGGGATCAGCCCCAGCATTTT	CASSFQGDQPQHF
TRBV7-2	TRBJ1-6	NA	NA	TGTGCCAGCAGCTTAGGGGGGGGTAGGTCACCCCTCCACTTT	CASSLGGGRSPLHF
TRBV9	TRBJ1-3	few	NA	TGTGCCAGCAGCGTAGGTGTAGGGCACTCTGGAAACACCATATATTTT	CASSVGVGHSGNTIYF
TRBV24-1	TRBJ2-1	NA	NA	TGTGCCACCAGTGATGGTACGGGACTGTCCTACAATGAGCAGTTCTTC	CATSDGTGLSYNEQFF
TRBV28	TRBJ2-4	NA	NA	TGTGCCAGCAGTCCCTTCCCCGGAGTTCAGTACTTC	CASSPFPGVQYF
TRBV6-6	TRBJ2-5	NA	NA	TGTGCCACCCTCCGGGGCTTCGGAGAGACCCAGTACTTC	CATLRGFGETQYF
TRBV6-1	TRBJ2-3	NA	NA	TGTGCCAGCAGCCCGATCGGGAATACGCAGTATTTT	CASSPIGNTQYF
TRBV24-1	TRBJ2-3	NA	TRBD1	TGTGCCACCAGTGACCTACAGGGGGCCGGAGATACGCAGTATTTT	CATSDLQGAGDTQYF
TRBV21-1	TRBJ1-1	NA	NA	TGTGCCAGCAGCAAAAGGAGGGGACAGGGACACCTCAAGACCATGAACACTGAAGCTTTCTTT	CASSKRRGQGHLKTMNTEAFF
TRBV7-9	TRBJ2-1	once	NA	TGTGCCAGCAGCACCGACCTCCACAATGAGCAGTTCTTC	CASSTDLHNEQFF
TRBV5-1	TRBJ1-4	NA	NA	TGCGCCAGCAGCTTGGCCGAGGGCCGTAATGAAAAACTGTTTTTT	CASSLAEGRNEKLFF
TRBV12-5	TRBJ1-2	NA	NA	TGTGCTAGTGCCTCATCGGGCCGGGACTATGGCTACACCTTC	CASASSGRDYGYTF
TRBV30	TRBJ1-6	NA	NA	TGTGCCTGGAGGTTGGCAGGGGCCAGCTCCTATAATTCACCCCTCCACTTT	CAWRLAGASSYNSPLHF
TRBV7-8	TRBJ2-3	NA	NA	TGTGCCAGCAGCTTAGGGCGGTGGGTGCAGCTCACAGATACGCAGTATTTT	CASSLGRWVQLTDTQYF